Following are 24 T cell receptor beta chains from one sample sequenced in a study of T cell changes during pregnancy in multiple sclerosis. The repertoire was sequenced with immunoSEQ multiplex PCR; TCRdb's copy has only in-frame clones and lacks some. Of about 55,000 clones listed, less than 95% are singletons. Sequencing used CD8+ T cells from peripheral blood mononuclear cells, obtained after pregnancy. These receptors were collected from a female donor with multiple sclerosis, enrolled in a pregnancy study.

V gene TRBV4-3 combines with J gene TRBJ2-1, with 10 bases fitting TRBD2. The CDR3 contains 14 residues. Germline V lookup: CDR1 LGHNA, CDR2 YSLEER. Trimming removed 4 bases from V and 7 bases from J; junction bases left unmatched: 4. The CDR3 is CASSPSGSLNEQFF. Here the CDR3 DNA reads TGCGCCAGCAGCCCTAGCGGGAGTTTAAATGAGCAGTTCTTC.

This sequence joins TRBV27 and TRBJ2-7, with 7 bases identical to TRBD1. The CDR3 has 14 residues. Germline-derived CDR1 and CDR2 are MNHEY and SMNVEV (reference sequence). V was pared by 2 bases and J by 3 bases, with 4 bases of the junction left unmatched. The CDR3 is CASSLARQGYEQYF. The CDR3 DNA sequence: TGTGCCAGCAGTTTAGCCAGACAGGGCTACGAGCAGTACTTC.

This chain connects TRBV25-1 to TRBJ2-7; TRBD1 agrees at 7 bases. This CDR3 is 12 amino acids long. V shed 3 bases and J 4 bases; nucleotides not matched to a gene: 0. Germline values: CDR1 MGHDK, CDR2 SYGVNS. The CDR3 sequence is CASSDRGYEQYF. The CDR3 bases are TGTGCCAGCAGTGACAGGGGGTACGAGCAGTACTTC.

This chain links TRBV7-9 with TRBJ1-2; D not certain. The germline V gene encodes CDR1 SEHNR and CDR2 FQNEAQ (reference sequence). Trimming left V 5 bases short and J 7 bases short, with 14 bases between. The CDR3 has 13 amino acids. Here the CDR3 DNA reads TGTGCCAGCAGCCCCGGGTCCGGCAGTGGCTACACCTTC. Its translation is CASSPGSGSGYTF.

The gene calls are TRBV19 and TRBJ1-2; no clear D. The CDR3 spans 13 residues. Germline CDR1 LNHDA, CDR2 SQIVND (reference sequence). The V gene lost 3 bases and the J gene lost 7 bases, with 12 bases spanning the gap. The CDR3 sequence: CASSMGRSSGYTF. Here the CDR3 DNA reads TGTGCCAGTAGTATGGGGAGGAGCAGTGGCTACACCTTC.

The V call is TRBV19, the J call TRBJ1-1; no reliable D call. Germline-derived CDR1 and CDR2 are LNHDA and SQIVND (reference sequence). This CDR3 comprises 14 residues. Trimming left V 3 bases short and J 1 base short, with 9 bases between. CDR3 sequence reads: CASSMGSPNTEAFF. For the CDR3, the DNA is TGTGCCAGTAGTATGGGCTCACCGAACACTGAAGCTTTCTTT.

The V call is TRBV9, the J call TRBJ2-1, with 10 bases aligning to TRBD2. Germline V lookup: CDR1 SGDLS, CDR2 YYNGEE. This CDR3 is built from 15 residues. V gave up 5 bases and J gave up 5 bases; unmatched junction bases: 7. CDR3 region: CASRASGSPHNEQFF. The DNA of the CDR3 is TGTGCCAGCAGGGCTAGCGGGAGTCCCCACAATGAGCAGTTCTTC.

The V gene is TRBV4-1, the J gene TRBJ2-5; 10 bases agree with TRBD2. V gave up 7 bases and J gave up 7 bases; unmatched junction bases: 9. This CDR3 is built from 14 residues. Germline loops: CDR1 MGHRA, CDR2 YSYEKL. Written as DNA, the CDR3 is TGCGCCAGCACCACAGCGGGAGGGATACCGACCCAGTACTTC. Its translation: CASTTAGGIPTQYF.

This clone was recorded once. The CDR3 nucleotides read TGCGCCAGCAGCACAGAACAGGGAGCCACTGAAGCTTTCTTT. Translated: CASSTEQGATEAFF. The chain carries TRBV5-1 and TRBJ1-1; perhaps TRBD1 as D (6 bases). Germline V lookup: CDR1 SGHRS, CDR2 YFSETQ. Trimming pared 4 bases from V and 4 bases from J, leaving 14 bases between. The CDR3 sequence is 14 residues long.

This rearrangement joins TRBV9 to TRBJ2-5, with D perhaps TRBD2 (6 bases). Trimming cost V 3 bases and J 2 bases, with 11 bases left between them. Germline CDR1 reads SGDLS; CDR2 reads YYNGEE. CDR3 size: 14 residues. The CDR3 protein is CASSDRDLQETQYF. The CDR3 DNA sequence: TGTGCCAGCAGCGACCGGGACTTACAAGAGACCCAGTACTTC.

This clone is a singleton in its sample. The CDR3 bases are TGTGCCAGCAGTCGACTCAGGGGAAGAAACACTGAAGCTTTCTTT. Its translation: CASSRLRGRNTEAFF. This chain uses TRBV27 with TRBJ1-1; tentative D call: TRBD1 (6 bases). Germline values: CDR1 MNHEY, CDR2 SMNVEV (reference sequence). With 5 bases removed from V and 2 bases from J, the gap between germline ends came to 15 bases. This CDR3 is built from 15 residues.

V and J are TRBV11-2 and TRBJ2-5; D is uncertain. Trimming stripped 0 bases from V and 6 bases from J, with 5 bases between. CDR3 length: 12 amino acids. CDR1 is SGHAT, CDR2 FQNNGV, per germline. In nucleotides, the CDR3 is TGTGCCAGCAGCTTAGATCACAAGACCCAGTACTTC. As protein: CASSLDHKTQYF.

This chain's CDR3 is CASSFTSGSSYEQYF. The CDR3 DNA is TGCGCCAGCAGCTTTACTAGCGGGAGCTCCTACGAGCAGTACTTC. This chain links TRBV5-1 with TRBJ2-7; 11 bases line up with TRBD2. This CDR3 contains 15 residues. Trimming took 2 bases from V and 0 from J; bases not matched to a gene: 1. The V gene's germline CDR1 is SGHRS and CDR2 YFSETQ.

The rearrangement joins TRBV19 to TRBJ2-7, with 7 bases fitting TRBD2. Looked up from germline, CDR1 is LNHDA and CDR2 is SQIVND (reference sequence). This CDR3 spans 13 amino acids. The trim removed 3 bases at V and 3 bases at J, leaving 2 bases unmatched. CDR3 amino acids: CASSMGGYYEQYF. DNA of the CDR3: TGTGCCAGTAGTATGGGGGGGTACTACGAGCAGTACTTC.

The gene calls are TRBV28 and TRBJ1-1; TRBD1 matches 10 bases. The CDR3 extends over 12 amino acids. Germline CDR1 MDHEN, CDR2 SYDVKM. The J segment lost 8 bases and the V segment lost 5 bases, leaving 2 bases of the junction unmatched. DNA of the CDR3: TGTGCCAGCAGTCGACAGGGGGCGGAAGCTTTCTTT. Translated, it gives CASSRQGAEAFF.

The chain combines TRBV11-2 with TRBJ2-7; no clear D. CDR1 is SGHAT and CDR2 is FQNNGV in the germline V gene. This CDR3 comprises 11 residues. V dropped 5 bases and J dropped 2 bases, with 4 bases sitting between them. CDR3 amino acids: CASSHTYEQYF. As DNA, the CDR3 is TGTGCCAGCAGCCACACCTACGAGCAGTACTTC.

The gene calls are TRBV27 and TRBJ2-7; no reliable D call. This CDR3 spans 15 amino acids. The germline gives CDR1 MNHEY, CDR2 SMNVEV (reference sequence). V lost 5 bases and J lost 4, with 18 bases in between. The CDR3 spells CASSLEPGPAYEQYF. The CDR3 coding sequence is TGTGCCAGCAGTCTAGAACCGGGTCCCGCGTACGAGCAGTACTTC.

The chain is built from TRBV5-1 and TRBJ2-2; TRBD2 matches at 11 bases. J lost 7 bases, V lost 5 bases, and 7 bases had no gene match. CDR1 and CDR2 (germline): SGHRS, YFSETQ. The CDR3 sequence is 15 residues long. CDR3 region: CASRGTSGLGGELFF. The CDR3 DNA reads as TGCGCCAGCAGGGGGACTAGCGGCCTCGGCGGGGAGCTGTTTTTT.

J is TRBJ2-2 and V is TRBV27; D is possibly TRBD2 (5 bases). The germline V gene has CDR1 MNHEY and CDR2 SMNVEV (reference sequence). V was shortened by 2 bases and J by 6 bases, with 19 bases between the two germline ends. The CDR3 is 17 residues long. DNA of the CDR3: TGTGCCAGCAGTTTAATACATCCAGCGGCCCCCCCCGGGGAGCTGTTTTTT. Protein: CASSLIHPAAPPGELFF.

This chain joins TRBV19 and TRBJ2-7; possible D gene TRBD2, 7 bases. Germline CDR1 and CDR2: LNHDA and SQIVND (reference sequence). This CDR3 region has 14 residues. V lost 4 bases and J lost 6, with 16 bases in between. The chain's CDR3 is CASSTGGGRSEQYF. The DNA of the CDR3 is TGTGCCAGTAGTACTGGCGGGGGCCGAAGCGAGCAGTACTTC.

The chain joins TRBV10-3 to TRBJ1-2, with D unclear. The CDR3 length is 12 residues. Trimming took off 0 bases at V and 13 bases at J, with 12 bases between the two ends. Germline V gene lookup returns CDR1 ENHRY and CDR2 SYGVKD. Here the CDR3 DNA reads TGTGCCATCAGTGAGTCCGAGGTCGTGGGCACCTTC. Translation gives CAISESEVVGTF.

The chain is built from TRBV2 and TRBJ1-1; unclear D gene. The germline V and J ends were trimmed by 2 bases and 6 bases, with 10 bases remaining between them. This CDR3 is 13 amino acids long. Germline V gene lookup returns CDR1 SNHLY and CDR2 FYNNEI. The DNA of the CDR3 is TGTGCCAGCAGTGAACCCCCTCGAGCTGAAGCTTTCTTT. Translation gives CASSEPPRAEAFF.

The chain carries TRBV19 and TRBJ2-7; D is ambiguous. The CDR3 loop spans 13 amino acids. From germline, CDR1 is LNHDA and CDR2 SQIVND (reference sequence). Between the trimmed V and J ends, which lost 5 bases and 2 bases, there was a span of 10 bases. The CDR3 region has the DNA TGTGCCAGTAGTGACATATTGACCTACGAGCAGTACTTC. Protein: CASSDILTYEQYF. The full variable domain, its missing parts supplied by reference TRBV19 and TRBJ2-7, is DGGITQSPKYLFRKEGQNVTLSCEQNLNHDAMYWYRQDPGQGLRLIYYSQIVNDFQKGDIAEGYSVSREKKESFPLTVTSAQKNPTAFYLCASSDILTYEQYFGPGTRLTVT.

J is TRBJ2-1 and V is TRBV28; D gene ambiguous. The CDR3 runs 15 residues. Trimming took off 6 bases at V and 4 bases at J, with 16 bases between the two ends. Germline CDR1 and CDR2: MDHEN and SYDVKM. CDR3 protein: CASSATTNNYNEQFF. CDR3 DNA: TGTGCCAGCAGCGCCACTACGAACAATTACAATGAGCAGTTCTTC.